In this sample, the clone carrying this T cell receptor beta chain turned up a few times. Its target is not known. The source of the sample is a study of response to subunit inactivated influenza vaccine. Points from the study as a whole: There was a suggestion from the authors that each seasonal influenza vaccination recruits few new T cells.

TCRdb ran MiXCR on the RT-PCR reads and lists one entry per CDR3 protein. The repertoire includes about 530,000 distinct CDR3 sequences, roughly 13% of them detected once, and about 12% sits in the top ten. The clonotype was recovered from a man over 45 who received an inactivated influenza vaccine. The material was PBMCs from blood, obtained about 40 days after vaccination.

The CDR3 DNA follows: TGTGCCACCAGTGATTTGGGACAGGGGGCCTACGAGCAGTACTTC. It specifies CATSDLGQGAYEQYF. The rearrangement joins TRBV24-1 to TRBJ2-7, with 10 nucleotides matching TRBD1. After removal of 0 bases from V and 2 bases from J, the junction contained 0 bases not matched to a gene. Germline loops: CDR1 KGHDR, CDR2 SFDVKD. The CDR3 totals 15 residues.